The 22 T cell receptor beta chains in this list originate from one sample, sequenced in a study of shared clonotypes between healthy human individuals. The naive CD8 subset, CD45RO-negative cells positively selected for CCR7, excluded terminally differentiated effector memory CD45RA+ cells. Produced via immunoSEQ multiplex PCR; TCRdb's table is partial and in-frame only. The top ten clones hold 1.7% of a sample with 2 million to 2.5 million clones, approximately 94% of them seen once. Sequencing was carried out using naive CD8+ T cells from PBMCs. Source of these receptors: a man between 18 and 29 years old in good health. Some clones in this sample may be carry-over from other donors' samples.

This chain joins TRBV29-1 and TRBJ2-2; the D gene could be TRBD1 or TRBD2 (5 bases each). V was cut by 7 bases and J by 1 base, with 10 bases left in between. Germline CDR1 is SQVTM and CDR2 is ANQGSEA. The CDR3 is made up of 13 amino acids. The CDR3, as DNA: TGCAGCGGAACGGGACGGAACACCGGGGAGCTGTTTTTT. Its protein is CSGTGRNTGELFF.

This sequence joins TRBV2 and TRBJ2-7; the match to TRBD2 covers 9 bases. Germline CDR1 SNHLY, CDR2 FYNNEI. The CDR3 covers 15 residues. V trimming: 6 bases; J trimming: 7 bases; junction bases outside the gene matches: 13. This CDR3 reads CASSGGAGGLREQYF. The CDR3, as DNA: TGTGCCAGCAGCGGGGGAGCGGGAGGATTGAGGGAGCAGTACTTC. Full variable domain (rest looked up from reference TRBV2 and TRBJ2-7): EPEVTQTPSHQVTQMGQEVILRCVPISNHLYFYWYRQILGQKVEFLVSFYNNEISEKSEIFDDQFSVERPDGSNFTLKIRSTKLEDSAMYFCASSGGAGGLREQYFGPGTRLTVT.

The chain carries TRBV9 and TRBJ1-1; TRBD1 aligns across 7 bases. Germline CDR1 is SGDLS and CDR2 is YYNGEE. The CDR3 is 17 amino acids. V was pared by 4 bases and J by 2 bases, with 14 bases of the junction left unmatched. CDR3 DNA: TGTGCCAGCAGCCCTAAAGGGACAGTTGGGGCTAACACTGAAGCTTTCTTT. Translating it yields CASSPKGTVGANTEAFF.

V and J are TRBV5-4 and TRBJ1-4; no reliable D call. The CDR3 runs to 15 residues. Germline V gene data show CDR1 as SGHNT and CDR2 as YYREEE (reference sequence). Trimming shortened V by 1 base and J by 0 bases, and 7 bases separated the two germline ends. CDR3 sequence (DNA): TGTGCCAGCAGCTTGATTGGTGCAACTAATGAAAAACTGTTTTTT. Translated, it gives CASSLIGATNEKLFF.

A note on this clone: The same CDR3 also results from other DNA sequences found in this sample. The J gene is TRBJ2-7, the V gene TRBV7-9, with TRBD1 identical over 9 bases. Germline V gene sequence: CDR1 SEHNR, CDR2 FQNEAQ (reference sequence). This CDR3 spans 14 amino acids. V dropped 5 bases and J dropped 2; count of bases not matched to a gene: 4. CDR3: CASSGRDRAYEQYF. In DNA, the CDR3 is TGTGCCAGCAGCGGTCGGGACAGGGCCTACGAGCAGTACTTC.

The genes are TRBV19 and TRBJ1-2; D is uncertain. CDR1 and CDR2 from the germline V gene are LNHDA and SQIVND (reference sequence). Trimming took off 7 bases at V and 6 bases at J, with 15 bases between the two ends. This CDR3 region has 13 residues. CDR3 protein: CASTVGFWNGYTF. Here the CDR3 DNA reads TGTGCCAGTACCGTGGGATTCTGGAATGGCTACACCTTC.

V is TRBV6-6 and J is TRBJ1-5; D perhaps matches TRBD1 (6 bases). From germline, CDR1 is MNHNY and CDR2 SVGAGI (reference sequence). V lost 8 bases and J lost 5, with 13 bases in between. The CDR3 is 13 amino acids. The CDR3 DNA reads as TGTGCCAGCGGATCAGGGGCTTATCAGCCCCAGCATTTT. The encoded protein is CASGSGAYQPQHF.

The chain uses TRBV5-1 and TRBJ2-1; D gene ambiguous. The V end lost 4 bases, the J end lost 4 bases, and 6 bases lay between the germline ends. Germline V lookup: CDR1 SGHRS, CDR2 YFSETQ. The CDR3 loop spans 12 amino acids. The CDR3 coding sequence is TGCGCCAGCAGCCAGCCGTACAATGAGCAGTTCTTC. Translation gives CASSQPYNEQFF.

The chain recombines TRBV10-3 with TRBJ2-7, with D possibly called TRBD1 or TRBD2 (5 bases each). The germline V gene has CDR1 ENHRY and CDR2 SYGVKD. Trimming shortened V by 4 bases and J by 6 bases, and 7 bases separated the two germline ends. This CDR3 has 11 residues. CDR3 amino acids: CAISAGSEQYF. As DNA, the CDR3 is TGTGCCATCAGTGCAGGGAGCGAGCAGTACTTC.

The CDR3 is CASTTGGAGETQYF. The DNA of the CDR3 is TGTGCCAGCACTACCGGGGGAGCCGGGGAGACCCAGTACTTC. The chain employs TRBV28 and TRBJ2-5; maybe TRBD2 (6 bases). The germline gives CDR1 MDHEN, CDR2 SYDVKM. The CDR3 sequence is 14 residues long. Trimming left V 7 bases short and J 5 bases short, with 17 bases between.

The chain joins TRBV27 to TRBJ2-2; tentatively, D is TRBD1 or TRBD2 (5 bases each). V lost 3 bases to trimming and J lost 6 bases, with 8 bases between them. CDR1 and CDR2 (germline): MNHEY, SMNVEV (reference sequence). The CDR3 has 13 amino acids. The CDR3, as DNA: TGTGCCAGCAGTTTCCAGGGACCCGGGGAGCTGTTTTTT. Residues: CASSFQGPGELFF.

This chain connects TRBV5-1 to TRBJ2-7; D could derive from TRBD1 or TRBD2 (5 bases each). CDR1 and CDR2 from the germline V gene are SGHRS and YFSETQ. CDR3 length equals 15 residues. The V gene lost 4 bases and the J gene lost 0 bases, with 14 bases spanning the gap. In DNA, the CDR3 is TGCGCCAGCAGCCCATCATGGGGGAGCTCCTACGAGCAGTACTTC. This sequence encodes CASSPSWGSSYEQYF.

The rearrangement uses TRBV4-1 and TRBJ2-1; D is unclear. Per germline, CDR1 MGHRA and CDR2 YSYEKL. The CDR3 covers 17 residues. V was trimmed by 3 bases and J by 7 bases, leaving 22 bases between them. CDR3 in amino acids: CASSQSVRVHTSNEQFF. In DNA, the CDR3 is TGCGCCAGCAGCCAGTCGGTCCGGGTTCACACCTCGAATGAGCAGTTCTTC.

The chain has TRBV7-9 and TRBJ1-4; D call uncertain. The CDR3 runs 14 residues. Germline V gene sequence: CDR1 SEHNR, CDR2 FQNEAQ (reference sequence). V lost 5 bases and J 7 bases, leaving 14 bases between the germline ends. CDR3 DNA: TGTGCCAGCAGCGCAAAAGGGTCGAGTGAAAAACTGTTTTTT. It codes for CASSAKGSSEKLFF.

As concerns this clone: Other nucleotide sequences in the sample specify the same CDR3. V is TRBV27 and J is TRBJ2-1; 10 bases fit TRBD2. J was trimmed by 4 bases and V by 4 bases; bases with no gene match: 4. The CDR3 is 15 amino acids. The germline CDR1 and CDR2 sequences are MNHEY and SMNVEV (reference sequence). Written as DNA, the CDR3 is TGTGCCAGCAGTTCGTGGACTAGCGGTTACAATGAGCAGTTCTTC. Translating gives CASSSWTSGYNEQFF.

This clone was seen once. The chain recombines TRBV19 with TRBJ1-1; possibly TRBD1 for D (5 bases). CDR3 length: 16 residues. V dropped 5 bases and J dropped 0 bases, with 16 bases sitting between them. Per germline, CDR1 LNHDA and CDR2 SQIVND (reference sequence). The CDR3 loop reads CASSWGVYDLNTEAFF. As DNA, the CDR3 is TGTGCCAGTAGTTGGGGGGTGTACGATCTGAACACTGAAGCTTTCTTT.

The chain is built from TRBV27 and TRBJ2-3; no clear D gene. The germline V gene encodes CDR1 MNHEY and CDR2 SMNVEV (reference sequence). This CDR3 spans 15 amino acids. Trimming left V 1 base short and J 6 bases short, with 14 bases between. CDR3 amino acids: CASSLFPTAPDTQYF. The CDR3 nucleotides read TGTGCCAGCAGTTTATTTCCCACCGCCCCGGATACGCAGTATTTT.

This clone showed up just once. The rearrangement uses TRBV9 and TRBJ2-3; 11 nucleotides line up with TRBD2. Germline CDR1 and CDR2: SGDLS and YYNGEE. V was pared by 4 bases and J by 5 bases, with 15 bases of the junction left unmatched. The CDR3 is made up of 18 amino acids. CDR3 sequence (DNA): TGTGCCAGCAGCTCCCGCCTGAAGACTAGCGGGAAGGGAGATACGCAGTATTTT. Its protein product is CASSSRLKTSGKGDTQYF. The variable domain in full, with the rest retrieved from reference TRBV9 and TRBJ2-3, is DSGVTQTPKHLITATGQRVTLRCSPRSGDLSVYWYQQSLDQGLQFLIQYYNGEERAKGNILERFSAQQFPDLHSELNLSSLELGDSALYFCASSSRLKTSGKGDTQYFGPGTRLTVL.

The V gene is TRBV28, the J gene TRBJ2-1; TRBD1 or TRBD2 may be the D gene (6 bases each). Germline V gene sequence: CDR1 MDHEN, CDR2 SYDVKM. The CDR3 extends over 17 amino acids. The V end lost 5 bases, the J end lost 6 bases, and 23 bases lay between the germline ends. The CDR3 reads CASSAPRGRRGTNEQFF. In nucleotides, the CDR3 is TGTGCCAGCAGTGCCCCCAGGGGCAGGCGGGGAACCAATGAGCAGTTCTTC.

The chain joins TRBV5-1 to TRBJ1-2; 9 bases fit TRBD1. The CDR3 is 14 amino acids. The V segment lost 4 bases and the J segment 8 bases; nucleotides outside the gene matches: 9. The germline V gene has CDR1 SGHRS and CDR2 YFSETQ. The CDR3 region is CASSPRTGGEGYTF. The CDR3 DNA follows: TGCGCCAGCAGCCCGAGAACAGGGGGCGAAGGCTACACCTTC.

The chain has TRBV29-1 and TRBJ1-5, with 9 nucleotides matching TRBD1. Germline loops: CDR1 SQVTM, CDR2 ANQGSEA. With V trimmed by 7 bases and J by 3 bases, 7 bases remained unmatched. This CDR3 region has 14 residues. CDR3 in DNA: TGCAGCGCTTCGACAGGGGGATTCAATCAGCCCCAGCATTTT. This translates into CSASTGGFNQPQHF.

This clone was detected only a few times. The chain links TRBV4-1 to TRBJ1-5; maybe TRBD1 (5 bases). The ends were cut back, 1 base at V and 7 bases at J, with 11 bases in the middle. Per the germline V gene, CDR1 is MGHRA and CDR2 is YSYEKL. The CDR3 loop spans 14 amino acids. The CDR3 coding sequence is TGCGCCAGCAGCCAAGTGCAACAGGCGCAGCCCCAGCATTTT. Its translation: CASSQVQQAQPQHF.